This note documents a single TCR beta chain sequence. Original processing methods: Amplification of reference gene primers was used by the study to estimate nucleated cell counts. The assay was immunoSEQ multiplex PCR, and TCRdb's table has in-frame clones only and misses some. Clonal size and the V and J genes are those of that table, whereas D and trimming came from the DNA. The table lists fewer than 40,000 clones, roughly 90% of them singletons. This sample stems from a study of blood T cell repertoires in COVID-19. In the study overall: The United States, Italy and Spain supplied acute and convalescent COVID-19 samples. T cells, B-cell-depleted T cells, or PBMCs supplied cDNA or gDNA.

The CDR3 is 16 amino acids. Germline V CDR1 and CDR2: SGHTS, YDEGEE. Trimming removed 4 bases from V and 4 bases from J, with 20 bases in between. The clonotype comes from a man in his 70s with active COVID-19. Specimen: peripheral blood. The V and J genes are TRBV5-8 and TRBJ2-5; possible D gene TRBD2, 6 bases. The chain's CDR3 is CASSRGTGRERETQYF. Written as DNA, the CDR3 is TGTGCCAGCAGCCGGGGGACGGGGCGGGAACGAGAGACCCAGTACTTC.